A single T cell receptor (beta chain) is shown here with its context. The data were obtained in a study of blood T cell repertoires in COVID-19. Background on the study: Sites across the United States, Italy and Spain contributed samples from acute and convalescent COVID-19.

Profiled with immunoSEQ multiplex PCR; TCRdb holds only in-frame clones, not every one. The sample records a few hundred thousand clones, roughly 91% being singletons. Cohorts were determined from participant-reported clinical history. The CDR3 consists of 13 residues. In germline, CDR1 is MNHEY, CDR2 SVGEGT. V dropped 5 bases and J dropped 6; count of bases not matched to a gene: 4. V is TRBV6-2 or TRBV6-3 and J is TRBJ1-2; 9 nucleotides align to TRBD1. The sequenced material came from PBMCs or T cells enriched from blood (not recorded which). This TCR was recovered from a woman between 18 and 30 years old who had recovered from COVID-19. CDR3 in amino acids: CASSQTGGHGYTF. Written as DNA, the CDR3 is TGTGCCAGCAGTCAGACAGGGGGTCATGGCTACACCTTC.